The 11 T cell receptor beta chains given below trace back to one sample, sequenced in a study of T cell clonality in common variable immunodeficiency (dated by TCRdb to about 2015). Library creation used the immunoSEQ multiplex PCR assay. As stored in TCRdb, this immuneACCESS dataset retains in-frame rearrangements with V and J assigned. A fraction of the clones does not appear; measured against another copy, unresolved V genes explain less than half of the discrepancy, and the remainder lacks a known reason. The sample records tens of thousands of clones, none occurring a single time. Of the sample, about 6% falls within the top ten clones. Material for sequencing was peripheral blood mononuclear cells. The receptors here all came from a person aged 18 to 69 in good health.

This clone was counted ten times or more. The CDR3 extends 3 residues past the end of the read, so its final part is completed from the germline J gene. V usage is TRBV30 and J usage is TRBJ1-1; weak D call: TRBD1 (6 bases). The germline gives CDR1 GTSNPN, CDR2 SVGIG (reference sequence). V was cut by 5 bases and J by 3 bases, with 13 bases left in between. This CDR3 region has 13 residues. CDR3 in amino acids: CAWSGGLHTEAFF. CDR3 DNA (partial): TGTGCCTGGTCGGGGGGCCTTCACACTGAA. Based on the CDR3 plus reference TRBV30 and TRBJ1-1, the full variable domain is SQTIHQWPATLVQPVGSPLSLECTVEGTSNPNLYWYRQAAGRGLQLLFYSVGIGQISSEVPQNLSASRPQDRQFILSSKKLLLSDSGFYLCAWSGGLHTEAFFGQGTRLTVV.

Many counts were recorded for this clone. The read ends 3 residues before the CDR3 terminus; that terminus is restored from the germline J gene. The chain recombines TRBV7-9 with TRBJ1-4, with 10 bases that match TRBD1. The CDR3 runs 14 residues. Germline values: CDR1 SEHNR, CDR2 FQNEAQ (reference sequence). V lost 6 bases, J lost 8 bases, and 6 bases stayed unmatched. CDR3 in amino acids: CASSPGTGAEKLFF. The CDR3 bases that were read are TGTGCCAGCAGTCCCGGGACAGGGGCCGAAAAA.

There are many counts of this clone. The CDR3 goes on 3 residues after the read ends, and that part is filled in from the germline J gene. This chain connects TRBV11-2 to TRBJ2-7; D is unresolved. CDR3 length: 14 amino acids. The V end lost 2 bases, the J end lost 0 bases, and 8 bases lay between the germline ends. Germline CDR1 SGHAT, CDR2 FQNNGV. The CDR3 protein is CASSLYGSSYEQYF. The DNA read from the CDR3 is TGTGCCAGCAGCTTATACGGTAGCTCCTACGAG.

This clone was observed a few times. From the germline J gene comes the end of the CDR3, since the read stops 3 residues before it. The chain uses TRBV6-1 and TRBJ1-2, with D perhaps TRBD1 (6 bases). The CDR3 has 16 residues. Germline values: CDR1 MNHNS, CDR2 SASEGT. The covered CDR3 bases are TGTGCCAGCAGGGAAAGGCCCTTGGGGGCCCCAGATACC. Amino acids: CASRERPLGAPDT. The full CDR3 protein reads CASRERPLGAPDTYTF.

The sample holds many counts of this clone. CDR3 DNA, as far as it was read: TGCGCCAGCAGCCGACAGGGGAACAATGAG. It yields the protein CASSRQGNNE. The CDR3 as a whole reads CASSRQGNNEQFF. The chain joins TRBV5-1 to TRBJ2-1; 8 bases fit TRBD1. The CDR3 end is not reached by the read, which stops 3 residues before it; the germline J gene fills it in. Germline-derived CDR1 and CDR2 are SGHRS and YFSETQ. The CDR3 runs to 13 residues. Unmatched junction bases numbered 2, after V lost 4 bases and J lost 5 bases. Complete variable domain (other parts from reference TRBV5-1 and TRBJ2-1): KAGVTQTPRYLIKTRGQQVTLSCSPISGHRSVSWYQQTPGQGLQFLFEYFSETQRNKGNFPGRFSGRQFSNSRSEMNVSTLELGDSALYLCASSRQGNNEQFFGPGTRLTVL.

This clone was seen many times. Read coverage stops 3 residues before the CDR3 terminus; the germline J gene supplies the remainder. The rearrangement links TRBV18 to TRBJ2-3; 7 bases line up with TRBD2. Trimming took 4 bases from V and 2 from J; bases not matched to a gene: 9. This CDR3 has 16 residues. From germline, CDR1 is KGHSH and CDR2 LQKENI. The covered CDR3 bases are TGTGCCAGCTCACAGGCATACGGGGGGATCACAGATACG. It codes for CASSQAYGGITDT. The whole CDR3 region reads CASSQAYGGITDTQYF.

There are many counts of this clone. The sequenced CDR3 bases are TGTGCCAGTAGTATAGATGCCCCCCAGGGATTCTGGGGCGAG. Its protein product is CASSIDAPQGFWGE. The entire CDR3 protein reads CASSIDAPQGFWGEQYF. The gene calls are TRBV19 and TRBJ2-7; possible D gene TRBD1, 5 bases. The sequence runs out 3 residues before the end of the CDR3; the remainder is reconstructed from the germline J gene. CDR1 and CDR2 from the germline V gene are LNHDA and SQIVND (reference sequence). The V end lost 0 bases, the J end lost 6 bases, and 21 bases lay between the germline ends. The CDR3 loop spans 17 amino acids. The full variable domain, with the rest looked up from reference TRBV19 and TRBJ2-7, is DGGITQSPKYLFRKEGQNVTLSCEQNLNHDAMYWYRQDPGQGLRLIYYSQIVNDFQKGDIAEGYSVSREKKESFPLTVTSAQKNPTAFYLCASSIDAPQGFWGEQYFGPGTRLTVT.

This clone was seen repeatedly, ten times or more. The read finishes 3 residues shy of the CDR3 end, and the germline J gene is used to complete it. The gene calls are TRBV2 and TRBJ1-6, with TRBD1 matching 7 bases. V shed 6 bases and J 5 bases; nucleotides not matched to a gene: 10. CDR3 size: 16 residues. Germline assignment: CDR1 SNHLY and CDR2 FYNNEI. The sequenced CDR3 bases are TGTGCCAGCAGAGAGATAACGGGACAGAATAATTCACCC. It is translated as CASREITGQNNSP. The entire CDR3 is CASREITGQNNSPLHF.

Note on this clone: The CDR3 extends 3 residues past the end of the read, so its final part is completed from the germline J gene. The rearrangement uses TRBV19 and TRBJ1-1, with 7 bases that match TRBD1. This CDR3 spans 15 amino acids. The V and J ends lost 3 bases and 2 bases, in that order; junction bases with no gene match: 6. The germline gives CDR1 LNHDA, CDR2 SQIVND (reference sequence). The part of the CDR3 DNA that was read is TGTGCCAGTAGTATCGGCAACAGGGGTAACACTGAA. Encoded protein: CASSIGNRGNTE. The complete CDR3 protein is CASSIGNRGNTEAFF.

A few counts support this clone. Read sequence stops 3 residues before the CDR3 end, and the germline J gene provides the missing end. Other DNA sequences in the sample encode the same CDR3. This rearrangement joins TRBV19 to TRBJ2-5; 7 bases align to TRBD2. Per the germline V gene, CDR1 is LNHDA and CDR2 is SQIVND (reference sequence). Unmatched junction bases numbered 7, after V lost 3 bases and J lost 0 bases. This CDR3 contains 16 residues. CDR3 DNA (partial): TGTGCCAGTAGTATTGTGCGGGGGTCCTACCAAGAGACC. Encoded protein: CASSIVRGSYQET. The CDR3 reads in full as CASSIVRGSYQETQYF.

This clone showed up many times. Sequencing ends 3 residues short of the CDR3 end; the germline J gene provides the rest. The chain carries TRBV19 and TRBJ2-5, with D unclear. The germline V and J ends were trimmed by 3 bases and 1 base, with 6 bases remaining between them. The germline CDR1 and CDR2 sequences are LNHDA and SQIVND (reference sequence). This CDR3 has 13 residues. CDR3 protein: CASSMWPQETQYF. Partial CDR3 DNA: TGTGCCAGTAGTATGTGGCCCCAAGAGACC.